This T cell receptor (beta chain) derives from a study of HIV-infected patients and healthy controls. No cell fractionation was done, so the repertoire covers all unsorted peripheral blood T cells. Donors were HIV-infected adults who had not yet started antiretroviral therapy but were about to begin. cDNA was made from approximately 500 ng RNA using alpha and beta constant primers. Separate chain-specific third strand synthesis with multiplexing indices produced the alpha and beta libraries. TCRdb called the 5' RACE reads again in MiXCR, with one record for every CDR3 protein. The sample lists approximately 7,300 distinct CDR3 sequences; about 8% were seen once. With respect to this clonotype: The antigen remains unidentified. An end of the junction does not agree with germline; a read error may underlie this.

Regarding the study as a whole: HIV-infected repertoires had significantly higher mean Gini indices than controls, possibly reflecting oligoclonality.

Sequencing used blood, obtained before antiretroviral therapy. This receptor was taken from an adult with HIV infection.

The CDR3 nucleotides read TGTGCCAGCAGCGGGACAGGGGACGTCGGGGAGCGGCTTTTT. It translates to CASSGTGDVGERLF. The V and J genes are TRBV5-4 and TRBJ2-2, with 10 bases that match TRBD1. CDR3 size: 14 residues. The germline gives CDR1 SGHNT, CDR2 YYREEE (reference sequence).